The rows below give T cell receptor beta chains drawn from one sample of a study of regulatory T cells in long-lasting Graves disease. Using its own MiXCR run on the multiplex PCR reads, TCRdb lists one record per CDR3 protein. The sample yields just over 600,000 distinct CDR3 sequences, approximately 15% seen once. These data are also associated with another study on T cells in Graves' hyperthyroidism and ophthalmopathy.

Sample: peripheral blood mononuclear cells (PBMCs), taken at new diagnosis, from a patient treated with antithyroid drugs. Receptors were obtained from a woman under 40 with Graves disease. Both conserved end residues are part of each CDR3. The D gene is left open where the match is weak. The size of a clone is reported for some rows only, either as once, few or many, or as a class for expanded clones.

>-|TRBV7-2|many|TRBJ2-2
TGTGCCAGCAGCCAAGGAGGTCCGAACACCGGGGAGCTGTTTTTT
CASSQGGPNTGELFF
>-|TRBV28|many|TRBJ1-2
TGTGCCAGTTTCGGGGGAGGGAGGTCTAGCACCTTC
CASFGGGRSSTF
>TRBD2|TRBV20-1|many|TRBJ2-1
TGCAGTGCTAGAGATACTAGCGGGAGGTGGTCCTACAATGAGCAGTTCTTC
CSARDTSGRWSYNEQFF
>TRBD1|TRBV3-1|few|TRBJ2-3
TGTGCCAGCAGCCGTTTCACGGACAGGGTCCAAAATACGCAGTATTTT
CASSRFTDRVQNTQYF
>-|TRBV6-1|few|TRBJ2-1
TGTGCCAGCAGCCAAAATAGCCGTACAAACAATGAGCAGTTCTTC
CASSQNSRTNNEQFF
>-|TRBV7-2|few|TRBJ2-3
TGTGCCAGCAGCTGGGAGCAGGGGAGAAATACGCAGTATTTT
CASSWEQGRNTQYF
>TRBD1|TRBV5-1|-|TRBJ2-3
TGCGCCAGCAGACCTCAGGGGGCTAGCACAGATACGCAGTATTTT
CASRPQGASTDTQYF
>-|TRBV6-2/TRBV6-3|few|TRBJ2-3
TGTGCCAGCAGTGAAGTCTTGGGCGGGAGCACAGATACGCAGTATTTT
CASSEVLGGSTDTQYF
>-|TRBV20-1|many|TRBJ2-7
TGCAGTGCTAGTCAACGGGGAGGCGGGATCATCGACGAGCAGTACTTC
CSASQRGGGIIDEQYF
>-|TRBV9|few|TRBJ1-2
TGTGCCAGCAGCGTCTCCGGACAATCGCACTACACCTTC
CASSVSGQSHYTF
>-|TRBV7-3|-|TRBJ1-2
TGTGCCAGCAGCCCCCCCCCCTCCGGGTCTTTCTATGGCTACACCTTC
CASSPPPSGSFYGYTF